Listed here is a single TCR beta chain. This sample is drawn from a study of blood T cell repertoires in COVID-19. Study-level information: Sites in the United States, Italy and Spain provided acute and convalescent COVID-19 samples.

The table came from immunoSEQ multiplex PCR; TCRdb's copy has only in-frame clones and leaves some out. The sample includes around 300,000 clones, about 90% seen only once; the top ten take 4% to 5.5%. CDR1 and CDR2 from the germline V gene are SEHNR and FQNEAQ (reference sequence). The CDR3 spans 15 residues. Trimming cost V 1 base and J 7 bases, with 14 bases left between them. Participant age was about 18 to 95 years, and participants resided in fewer than 30 US areas. Clinical history reported by participants formed the basis on which cohorts were assigned. Sequenced input: PBMCs or T cells enriched from blood (not recorded which). This sequence joins TRBV7-9 and TRBJ1-5, with D possibly being TRBD1 (5 bases). This clonotype was sampled from a woman aged 18-29 years with acute COVID-19. The CDR3 protein is CASSLEGGVGQPQHF. The CDR3 DNA sequence: TGTGCCAGCAGCTTAGAAGGAGGGGTTGGGCAGCCCCAGCATTTT.